This passage covers 28 T cell receptor beta chains from one sample sequenced in a study of cytomegalovirus exposure and HLA in healthy donors. Vbeta (60) and Jbeta (13) primers were used in the PCR. Sequencing used immunoSEQ multiplex PCR; TCRdb keeps in-frame clones, though not all of them. In the table there are approximately 110,000 clones, about 81% of which are singletons. The specimen was PBMCs. The receptors come from a woman aged 30 to 39 in good health and CMV-seronegative.

The chain carries TRBV30 and TRBJ2-1, with 9 bases fitting TRBD1. Unmatched junction bases numbered 7, after V lost 4 bases and J lost 6 bases. The V gene's germline CDR1 is GTSNPN and CDR2 SVGIG (reference sequence). This CDR3 is 14 amino acids long. Here the CDR3 reads CAWMLTGGSNEQFF. CDR3 nucleotide sequence: TGTGCCTGGATGCTGACAGGGGGTAGCAATGAGCAGTTCTTC.

The chain is built from TRBV7-8 and TRBJ2-7, with TRBD2 identical over 15 bases. Trimming took 4 bases from V and 3 from J; bases not matched to a gene: 4. CDR1 is SGHVS, CDR2 FQNEAQ, per germline. CDR3 length equals 16 residues. CDR3 sequence reads: CASSSGLAGGRYEQYF. CDR3 nucleotides: TGTGCCAGCAGCTCGGGACTAGCGGGAGGCCGCTACGAGCAGTACTTC.

The chain joins TRBV6-5 to TRBJ2-3; 8 bases match TRBD2. This CDR3 is 15 amino acids long. Germline CDR1 reads MNHEY; CDR2 reads SVGAGI. The V gene end was trimmed by 11 bases and the J gene end by 4 bases; junction bases not matched to a gene: 14. CDR3: CAVMVSGGASDTQYF. CDR3 sequence (DNA): TGTGCCGTAATGGTATCCGGGGGGGCATCAGATACGCAGTATTTT.

The chain links TRBV5-1 to TRBJ1-1; no clear D gene. The germline gives CDR1 SGHRS, CDR2 YFSETQ. Trimming stripped 0 bases from V and 2 bases from J, with 8 bases between. This CDR3 is built from 14 residues. CDR3 nucleotide sequence: TGCGCCAGCAGCTTGGGAAGAGTCAACACTGAAGCTTTCTTT. It codes for CASSLGRVNTEAFF.

The gene calls are TRBV10-1 and TRBJ1-2; D uncertain. The V gene lost 6 bases and the J gene lost 0 bases, with 17 bases spanning the gap. Germline assignment: CDR1 WNHNN and CDR2 SYGVQD (reference sequence). CDR3 length: 16 amino acids. CDR3 in amino acids: CASSLLVQPANYGYTF. In DNA form, the CDR3 reads TGCGCCAGCAGCCTCCTAGTGCAACCAGCTAACTATGGCTACACCTTC.

This clone was seen a single time. V is TRBV27 and J is TRBJ2-6; D is ambiguous. Between the trimmed V and J ends, which lost 0 bases and 0 bases, there was a span of 3 bases. Germline assignment: CDR1 MNHEY and CDR2 SMNVEV (reference sequence). This CDR3 spans 15 amino acids. Written as DNA, the CDR3 is TGTGCCAGCAGTTTATCCTCCTCTGGGGCCAACGTCCTGACTTTC. Translation gives CASSLSSSGANVLTF.

V usage is TRBV2 and J usage is TRBJ2-5, with 11 bases fitting TRBD2. This CDR3 comprises 16 residues. Germline V gives CDR1 SNHLY, CDR2 FYNNEI. The junction had 15 bases not matched to a gene; V was cut back by 4 bases and J by 11 bases. CDR3 DNA: TGTGCCAGCAGTGCCATGCCGGGACTAGCGGCGGGGGAGCAGTACTTC. Protein product: CASSAMPGLAAGEQYF.

The V call is TRBV6-5, the J call TRBJ1-6, with 7 positions matching TRBD1. The J segment lost 6 bases and the V segment lost 0 bases, leaving 5 bases of the junction unmatched. Germline V gene sequence: CDR1 MNHEY, CDR2 SVGAGI. This CDR3 comprises 16 residues. CDR3 region: CASSYSRDRANSPLHF. CDR3 in DNA: TGTGCCAGCAGTTACTCGAGAGACAGGGCTAATTCACCCCTCCACTTT.

The gene calls are TRBV28 and TRBJ1-1, with 7 bases aligning to TRBD1. The germline V gene has CDR1 MDHEN and CDR2 SYDVKM. J was trimmed by 0 bases and V by 6 bases; bases with no gene match: 1. The CDR3 has 13 amino acids. The DNA for the CDR3 is TGTGCCAGCAGGCAGGGGGTGAACACTGAAGCTTTCTTT. Protein: CASRQGVNTEAFF.

The J gene is TRBJ1-5, the V gene TRBV19; D may be TRBD1 (5 bases). In germline, CDR1 is LNHDA, CDR2 SQIVND (reference sequence). V was pared by 0 bases and J by 7 bases, with 10 bases between. The CDR3 spans 14 residues. For the CDR3, the DNA is TGTGCCAGTAGTATAGAAGACAGTGGGCAGCCCCAGCATTTT. This gives the protein CASSIEDSGQPQHF.

The rearrangement links TRBV29-1 to TRBJ2-5; TRBD2 matches at 7 bases. The trim removed 4 bases at V and 5 bases at J, leaving 7 bases unmatched. The CDR3 runs to 13 residues. The germline CDR1 and CDR2 sequences are SQVTM and ANQGSEA. The chain's CDR3 is CSVAWTSRETQYF. The CDR3 nucleotides read TGCAGCGTTGCCTGGACTAGTCGGGAGACCCAGTACTTC. Variable domain in full (rest from reference TRBV29-1 and TRBJ2-5): SAVISQKPSRDICQRGTSLTIQCQVDSQVTMMFWYRQQPGQSLTLIATANQGSEATYESGFVIDKFPISRPNLTFSTLTVSNMSPEDSSIYLCSVAWTSRETQYFGPGTRLLVL.

The chain links TRBV7-2 to TRBJ1-6; D perhaps matches TRBD1 (6 bases). CDR1 and CDR2 from the germline V gene are SGHTA and FQGNSA. V was trimmed by 5 bases and J by 4 bases, leaving 9 bases between them. CDR3 length: 14 amino acids. The chain's CDR3 is CASSPGQYNSPLHF. In DNA, the CDR3 is TGTGCCAGCAGCCCCGGACAGTATAATTCACCCCTCCACTTT.

On this clone itself: The junction does not match germline at one end; this may be a read error. The V and J genes are TRBV7-9 and TRBJ1-2; no definite D call. The CDR3 extends over 14 amino acids. Germline V CDR1 and CDR2: SEHNR, FQNEAQ (reference sequence). The DNA for the CDR3 is TGTGCTAGCAGCTTACCGACGGGAGGTGCCGGCTACACCTTC. This gives the protein CASSLPTGGAGYTF.

CDR3 nucleotides: TGCGCCAGCAGCCCAATGCCGGGGTACACCGGGGAGCTGTTTTTT. This sequence encodes CASSPMPGYTGELFF. The rearrangement joins TRBV4-1 to TRBJ2-2, with D tentatively TRBD2 (5 bases). Per the germline V gene, CDR1 is MGHRA and CDR2 is YSYEKL. CDR3 length equals 15 residues. V was shortened by 4 bases and J by 3 bases, with 12 bases between the two germline ends.

The rearrangement links TRBV27 to TRBJ2-3; 10 bases are shared with TRBD1. V dropped 7 bases and J dropped 0; count of bases not matched to a gene: 7. The CDR3 is 16 residues long. In germline, CDR1 is MNHEY, CDR2 SMNVEV (reference sequence). In DNA form, the CDR3 reads TGTGCCAGCACTCCGGGACAGGGGATAAGCACAGATACGCAGTATTTT. Protein sequence: CASTPGQGISTDTQYF.

This clone was detected once. The gene calls are TRBV7-9 and TRBJ1-3; 8 nucleotides align to TRBD1. The CDR3 spans 14 residues. Germline CDR1 is SEHNR and CDR2 is FQNEAQ (reference sequence). The V and J ends lost 3 bases and 8 bases, in that order; junction bases with no gene match: 6. Here the CDR3 reads CASSLGQARDTIYF. The DNA for the CDR3 is TGTGCCAGCAGCTTGGGACAGGCCCGAGACACCATATATTTT. Full variable domain (rest looked up from reference TRBV7-9 and TRBJ1-3): DTGVSQNPRHKITKRGQNVTFRCDPISEHNRLYWYRQTLGQGPEFLTYFQNEAQLEKSRLLSDRFSAERPKGSFSTLEIQRTEQGDSAMYLCASSLGQARDTIYFGEGSWLTVV.

This sequence joins TRBV29-1 and TRBJ1-2; 11 bases agree with TRBD1. CDR1 is SQVTM, CDR2 ANQGSEA, per germline. The CDR3 is made up of 15 amino acids. The J segment lost 10 bases and the V segment lost 0 bases, leaving 10 bases of the junction unmatched. In nucleotides, the CDR3 is TGCAGCGTTGAAGATAGCCAGGACAGGGGGCCCCACTACACCTTC. Translated, it gives CSVEDSQDRGPHYTF.

Written as DNA, the CDR3 is TGTGCCAGCAGACCCCACCGGACAGGGAATAATTCACCCCTCCACTTT. It codes for CASRPHRTGNNSPLHF. The genes are TRBV27 and TRBJ1-6, with TRBD1 identical over 8 bases. The CDR3 spans 16 residues. V dropped 6 bases and J dropped 5; count of bases not matched to a gene: 9. Germline loops: CDR1 MNHEY, CDR2 SMNVEV (reference sequence).

Here the CDR3 DNA reads TGTGCCAGCAGTGATGCCGCGGCAGATACGCAGTATTTT. Its translation: CASSDAAADTQYF. The J gene is TRBJ2-3, the V gene TRBV2; D not certain. Germline loops: CDR1 SNHLY, CDR2 FYNNEI. V was clipped by 3 bases and J by 4 bases, with 8 bases between them. The CDR3 spans 13 residues.

This chain joins TRBV7-3 and TRBJ1-4; D is undetermined. The CDR3 sequence is 13 residues long. Trimming left V 1 base short and J 8 bases short, with 8 bases between. The germline V gene has CDR1 SGHTA and CDR2 FQGTGA. DNA for the CDR3: TGTGCCAGCAGCTTAATCCTAGTAGAAAAACTGTTTTTT. It yields the protein CASSLILVEKLFF.

This clone has more than one count but fewer than ten. J is TRBJ1-1 and V is TRBV5-8; D is uncertain. The CDR3 is 13 amino acids. V was cut by 4 bases and J by 1 base, with 8 bases left in between. CDR1 is SGHTS and CDR2 is YDEGEE in the germline V gene. The DNA of the CDR3 is TGTGCCAGCAGCCGTGAGGAGAACACTGAAGCTTTCTTT. This gives the protein CASSREENTEAFF.

This sequence joins TRBV4-3 and TRBJ2-7, with 13 bases identical to TRBD2. The CDR3 covers 16 residues. Germline CDR1 and CDR2: LGHNA and YSLEER. V was clipped by 1 base and J by 2 bases; unmatched bases: 2. The CDR3 DNA reads TGCGCCAGCAGCCAAGTACTAGCGGGAGGGCCCTACGAGCAGTACTTC. It encodes CASSQVLAGGPYEQYF.

V usage is TRBV19 and J usage is TRBJ1-2; a weak D match, TRBD1 (6 bases). The ends were cut back, 4 bases at V and 8 bases at J, with 11 bases in the middle. The CDR3 sequence is 12 residues long. Germline loops: CDR1 LNHDA, CDR2 SQIVND (reference sequence). The chain's CDR3 is CASSSTGSGYTF. DNA of the CDR3: TGTGCCAGTAGTAGTACAGGGTCCGGCTACACCTTC. Based on the CDR3 plus reference TRBV19 and TRBJ1-2, the full variable domain is DGGITQSPKYLFRKEGQNVTLSCEQNLNHDAMYWYRQDPGQGLRLIYYSQIVNDFQKGDIAEGYSVSREKKESFPLTVTSAQKNPTAFYLCASSSTGSGYTFGSGTRLTVV.

The count of this clone is one. CDR3 amino acids: CASSSLAGGTYEQYF. CDR3 in DNA: TGTGCCAGCAGCTCTCTAGCGGGAGGCACCTACGAGCAGTACTTC. The rearrangement links TRBV5-4 to TRBJ2-7; 11 nucleotides line up with TRBD2. After removal of 3 bases from V and 2 bases from J, the junction contained 4 bases not matched to a gene. The CDR3 is 15 amino acids. Germline V gives CDR1 SGHNT, CDR2 YYREEE (reference sequence).

The J gene is TRBJ2-1, the V gene TRBV30, with 7 positions matching TRBD2. Germline CDR1 reads GTSNPN; CDR2 reads SVGIG (reference sequence). This CDR3 comprises 14 residues. The V gene end was trimmed by 0 bases and the J gene end by 7 bases; junction bases not matched to a gene: 6. The chain's CDR3 is CAWSVGGSGNEQFF. CDR3 bases: TGTGCCTGGAGTGTAGGCGGGAGTGGTAATGAGCAGTTCTTC.

The chain carries TRBV19 and TRBJ2-7; weak D call: TRBD2 (6 bases). The CDR3 sequence is 14 residues long. Germline V CDR1 and CDR2: LNHDA, SQIVND (reference sequence). The ends were cut back, 3 bases at V and 1 base at J, with 10 bases in the middle. CDR3 nucleotides: TGTGCCAGTAGTATCCGGGACTCATCCTACGAGCAGTACTTC. Translating gives CASSIRDSSYEQYF.

V usage is TRBV29-1 and J usage is TRBJ1-2; TRBD1 is a possible D gene (6 bases). The germline V and J ends were trimmed by 7 bases and 5 bases, with 20 bases remaining between them. Germline CDR1 SQVTM, CDR2 ANQGSEA. This CDR3 has 14 amino acids. The CDR3 DNA reads TGCAGCGCTGCCATCCCCGGGACACCTTATGGCTACACCTTC. The encoded protein is CSAAIPGTPYGYTF.

The genes are TRBV5-1 and TRBJ2-7, with 8 bases fitting TRBD1. This CDR3 is built from 14 residues. V was clipped by 5 bases and J by 0 bases; unmatched bases: 4. Germline V lookup: CDR1 SGHRS, CDR2 YFSETQ. DNA of the CDR3: TGCGCCAGCAGAGGACAGGGAAGCTCCTACGAGCAGTACTTC. Translating it yields CASRGQGSSYEQYF.